This is a list of T cell receptor beta chains from one sample in a study of early T cells in non-severe SARS-CoV-2 infection. Via MiXCR, TCRdb re-called the 5' RACE reads, giving one row per CDR3 protein. The table lists about 61,000 distinct CDR3 sequences, 12% of them singletons. The sample was whole blood, taken at baseline. Every receptor here comes from an adult who was a healthcare worker with PCR-confirmed SARS-CoV-2 infection or an uninfected control (not recorded which). The donor label of this sample is uncertain. Both conserved end residues are part of each CDR3. Each record gives: V gene, D gene, J gene, CDR3 protein. A D gene is named only where the DNA matches it firmly.

v_call: TRBV11-2; d_call: NA; j_call: TRBJ1-1; cdr3_aa: CASSSFGNTEAFF
v_call: TRBV5-5; d_call: TRBD1; j_call: TRBJ1-2; cdr3_aa: CASSLTQQGARNYGYTF
v_call: TRBV9; d_call: NA; j_call: TRBJ2-6; cdr3_aa: CASKQNSGANVLTF
v_call: TRBV10-2; d_call: NA; j_call: TRBJ1-6; cdr3_aa: CASSDVGGSPLHF
v_call: TRBV7-3; d_call: NA; j_call: TRBJ2-2; cdr3_aa: CASSPKGQHTGELFF
v_call: TRBV5-4; d_call: NA; j_call: TRBJ2-2; cdr3_aa: CASSNRDVTGELFF
v_call: TRBV12-3/TRBV12-4; d_call: NA; j_call: TRBJ1-1; cdr3_aa: CASQRTGGVPEAFF
v_call: TRBV11-2; d_call: NA; j_call: TRBJ2-3; cdr3_aa: CASSLDLDSAVTDTQYF
v_call: TRBV2; d_call: NA; j_call: TRBJ1-1; cdr3_aa: CASSVGDLKGRLNTEAFF
v_call: TRBV5-1; d_call: NA; j_call: TRBJ1-1; cdr3_aa: CASSFSTAAFF
v_call: TRBV4-1; d_call: TRBD2; j_call: TRBJ2-1; cdr3_aa: CASSLGLAGGPPYNEQFF
v_call: TRBV9; d_call: TRBD1; j_call: TRBJ2-5; cdr3_aa: CASSVAEYRGETQYF
v_call: TRBV5-1; d_call: NA; j_call: TRBJ2-2; cdr3_aa: CASSLDSNTGELFF
v_call: TRBV24-1; d_call: NA; j_call: TRBJ2-2; cdr3_aa: CATSDLSTPGNTGELFF
v_call: TRBV2; d_call: NA; j_call: TRBJ1-4; cdr3_aa: CASSAYHATNEKLFF
v_call: TRBV20-1; d_call: NA; j_call: TRBJ1-2; cdr3_aa: CSASTWAADYGYTF
v_call: TRBV3-1; d_call: TRBD2; j_call: TRBJ2-3; cdr3_aa: CASSPQAGGMGTQYF
v_call: TRBV12-3/TRBV12-4; d_call: NA; j_call: TRBJ1-3; cdr3_aa: CASSLNTIYF
v_call: TRBV4-2; d_call: TRBD1; j_call: TRBJ2-2; cdr3_aa: CASSPLTRTGFYTGELFF
v_call: TRBV7-8; d_call: TRBD2; j_call: TRBJ2-5; cdr3_aa: CASSLGLAGGQETQYF
v_call: TRBV7-2; d_call: TRBD2; j_call: TRBJ2-1; cdr3_aa: CASSLEVSGGYNEQFF
v_call: TRBV6-6; d_call: NA; j_call: TRBJ2-5; cdr3_aa: CASSRSFAETQYF
v_call: TRBV11-2; d_call: TRBD1; j_call: TRBJ1-6; cdr3_aa: CASSVGQQNSPLHF
v_call: TRBV12-3/TRBV12-4; d_call: NA; j_call: TRBJ2-1; cdr3_aa: CASSPARGEHNEQFF
v_call: TRBV20-1; d_call: NA; j_call: TRBJ2-3; cdr3_aa: CSAEDPGHFTDTQYF
v_call: TRBV10-3; d_call: NA; j_call: TRBJ1-4; cdr3_aa: CAIAGGKNEKLFF
v_call: TRBV27; d_call: NA; j_call: TRBJ1-1; cdr3_aa: CASSLRGQSTEAFF
v_call: TRBV12-3/TRBV12-4; d_call: TRBD2; j_call: TRBJ2-1; cdr3_aa: CASRQTGLAGSEQFF
v_call: TRBV3-1; d_call: TRBD1; j_call: TRBJ2-5; cdr3_aa: CASSQAGGGETQYF
v_call: TRBV7-3; d_call: TRBD1; j_call: TRBJ2-1; cdr3_aa: CASSRSGTGLNNEQFF
v_call: TRBV12-3/TRBV12-4; d_call: NA; j_call: TRBJ1-1; cdr3_aa: CASSQVLGKAFF
v_call: TRBV7-9; d_call: NA; j_call: TRBJ1-1; cdr3_aa: CASSTFRLNTEAFF
v_call: TRBV18; d_call: NA; j_call: TRBJ2-3; cdr3_aa: CASSPEAVYTDTQYF
v_call: TRBV12-3/TRBV12-4; d_call: NA; j_call: TRBJ1-1; cdr3_aa: CASSPEGRSEAFF
v_call: TRBV7-6; d_call: NA; j_call: TRBJ2-3; cdr3_aa: CASSHWGDTQYF
v_call: TRBV20-1; d_call: TRBD1; j_call: TRBJ1-4; cdr3_aa: CSAAPGTGGEGEKLFF
v_call: TRBV18; d_call: TRBD1; j_call: TRBJ1-6; cdr3_aa: CASSPDTGGGSPLHF
v_call: TRBV5-1; d_call: NA; j_call: TRBJ1-2; cdr3_aa: CASSSMGAPGYTF
v_call: TRBV4-1; d_call: NA; j_call: TRBJ1-6; cdr3_aa: CASSPRVLNSPLHF
v_call: TRBV2; d_call: NA; j_call: TRBJ2-4; cdr3_aa: CASSVLQTALAKNIQYF
v_call: TRBV19; d_call: TRBD1; j_call: TRBJ2-3; cdr3_aa: CASSIRTGTADTQYF
v_call: TRBV5-1; d_call: TRBD1; j_call: TRBJ2-5; cdr3_aa: CASSTSGGRETQYF
v_call: TRBV6-1; d_call: NA; j_call: TRBJ2-2; cdr3_aa: CASSERGLFF
v_call: TRBV24-1; d_call: NA; j_call: TRBJ2-1; cdr3_aa: CATSDLLGRYNEQFF
v_call: TRBV4-1; d_call: TRBD2; j_call: TRBJ2-1; cdr3_aa: CASSQDRGGYNEQFF
v_call: TRBV6-5; d_call: NA; j_call: TRBJ2-2; cdr3_aa: CASRAGTGELFF
v_call: TRBV27; d_call: NA; j_call: TRBJ2-3; cdr3_aa: CASSLGVGKATADTQYF
v_call: TRBV7-6; d_call: NA; j_call: TRBJ2-1; cdr3_aa: CASSLPGSGYSSYNEQFF
v_call: TRBV2; d_call: NA; j_call: TRBJ2-3; cdr3_aa: CASSDWHVDTQYF
v_call: TRBV19; d_call: TRBD1; j_call: TRBJ2-2; cdr3_aa: CASNDRGTGELFF
v_call: TRBV12-3/TRBV12-4; d_call: TRBD2; j_call: TRBJ2-3; cdr3_aa: CASSSNLAATDTQYF
v_call: TRBV29-1; d_call: TRBD1; j_call: TRBJ2-5; cdr3_aa: CSAGTALGETQYF
v_call: TRBV14; d_call: NA; j_call: TRBJ2-1; cdr3_aa: CASSRSLRLYNEQFF
v_call: TRBV6-5; d_call: NA; j_call: TRBJ2-5; cdr3_aa: CASRRGGGAKTQYF
v_call: TRBV28; d_call: NA; j_call: TRBJ2-4; cdr3_aa: CASSLNEGFGIQYF